The clone carrying this T cell receptor beta chain showed up just a few times. Each CDR3 protein gets one entry after TCRdb re-called the 5' RACE reads with MiXCR. The data hold hundreds of thousands of distinct CDR3 sequences, with approximately 9% observed a single time. The data are from a study of identical twins. Source material: memory (CD45RO+) T cells sorted from blood. This receptor was obtained from a woman between 18 and 29 years old in good health.

The CDR3 sequence: CASSLVLAGIQYF. As DNA, the CDR3 is TGCGCCAGCAGCTTGGTTCTAGCGGGGATCCAGTACTTC. This chain uses TRBV5-1 with TRBJ2-7; the match to TRBD2 covers 9 bases. V gave up 0 bases and J gave up 10 bases; unmatched junction bases: 5. The CDR3 sequence is 13 residues long. Germline CDR1 is SGHRS and CDR2 is YFSETQ.